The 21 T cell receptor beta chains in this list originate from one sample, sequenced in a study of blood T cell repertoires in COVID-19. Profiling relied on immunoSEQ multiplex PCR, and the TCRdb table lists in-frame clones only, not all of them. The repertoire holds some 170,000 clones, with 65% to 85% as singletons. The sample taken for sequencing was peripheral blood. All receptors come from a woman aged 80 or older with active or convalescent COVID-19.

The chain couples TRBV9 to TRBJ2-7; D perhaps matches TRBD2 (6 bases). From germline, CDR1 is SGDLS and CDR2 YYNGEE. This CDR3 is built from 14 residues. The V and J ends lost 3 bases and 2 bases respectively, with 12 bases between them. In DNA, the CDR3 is TGTGCCAGCAGCGGCGGCGGGGCTACCTACGAGCAGTACTTC. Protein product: CASSGGGATYEQYF.

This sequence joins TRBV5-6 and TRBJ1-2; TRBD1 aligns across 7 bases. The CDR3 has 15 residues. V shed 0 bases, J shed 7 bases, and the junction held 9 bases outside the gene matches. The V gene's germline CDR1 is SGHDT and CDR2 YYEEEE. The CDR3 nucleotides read TGTGCCAGCAGCTTGGTTGATAGGGGGCGAGGTGGCTACACCTTC. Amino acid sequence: CASSLVDRGRGGYTF.

For the CDR3, the DNA is TGTGCCAGCAGCCAAGCCGGGACAGGGGCCTACGAGCAGTACTTC. Amino acid sequence: CASSQAGTGAYEQYF. The chain carries TRBV14 and TRBJ2-7; 10 positions agree with TRBD1. The V gene's germline CDR1 is SGHDN and CDR2 FVKESK. The CDR3 runs 15 residues. V shed 1 base and J 2 bases; nucleotides not matched to a gene: 2.

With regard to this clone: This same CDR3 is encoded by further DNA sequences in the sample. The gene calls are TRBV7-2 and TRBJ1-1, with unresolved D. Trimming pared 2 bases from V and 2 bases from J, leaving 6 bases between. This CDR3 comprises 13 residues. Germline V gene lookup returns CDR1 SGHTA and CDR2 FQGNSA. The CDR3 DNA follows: TGTGCCAGCAGCTTACTAAGAAACACTGAAGCTTTCTTT. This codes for CASSLLRNTEAFF.

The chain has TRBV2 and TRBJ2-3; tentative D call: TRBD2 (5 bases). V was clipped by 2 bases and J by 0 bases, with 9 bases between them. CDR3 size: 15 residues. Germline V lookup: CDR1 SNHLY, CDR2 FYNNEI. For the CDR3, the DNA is TGTGCCAGCAGTGAATCGGGAACTAGCACAGATACGCAGTATTTT. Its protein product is CASSESGTSTDTQYF.

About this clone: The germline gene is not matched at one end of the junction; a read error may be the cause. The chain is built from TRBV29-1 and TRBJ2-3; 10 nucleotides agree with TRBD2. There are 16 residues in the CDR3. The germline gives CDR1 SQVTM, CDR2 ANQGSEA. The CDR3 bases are TGCAGCGTTGAAGACTCCAAGCGGGGGGGCACGGATACGCAGTATTTT. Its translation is CSVEDSKRGGTDTQYF.

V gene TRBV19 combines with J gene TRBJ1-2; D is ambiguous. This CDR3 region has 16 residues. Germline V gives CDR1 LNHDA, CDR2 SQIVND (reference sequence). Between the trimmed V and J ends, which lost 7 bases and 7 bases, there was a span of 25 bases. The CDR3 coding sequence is TGTGCCAGTATGGCCCTCTCCGCGGTGAGGGAGGGTGGCTACACCTTC. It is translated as CASMALSAVREGGYTF. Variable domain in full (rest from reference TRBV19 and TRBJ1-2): DGGITQSPKYLFRKEGQNVTLSCEQNLNHDAMYWYRQDPGQGLRLIYYSQIVNDFQKGDIAEGYSVSREKKESFPLTVTSAQKNPTAFYLCASMALSAVREGGYTFGSGTRLTVV.

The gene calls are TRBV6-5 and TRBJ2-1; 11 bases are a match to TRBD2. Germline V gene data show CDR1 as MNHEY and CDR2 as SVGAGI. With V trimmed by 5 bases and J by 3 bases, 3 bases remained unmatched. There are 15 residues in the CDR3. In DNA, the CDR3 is TGTGCCAGCAGTCTAGCGGGGGGAAACTACAATGAGCAGTTCTTC. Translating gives CASSLAGGNYNEQFF.

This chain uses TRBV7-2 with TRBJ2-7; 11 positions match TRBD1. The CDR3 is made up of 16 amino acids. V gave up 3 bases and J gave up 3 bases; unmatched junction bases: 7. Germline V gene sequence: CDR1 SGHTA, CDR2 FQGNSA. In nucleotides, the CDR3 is TGTGCCAGCAGCTTTGCGCCGGGACAGGGGGTCTACGAGCAGTACTTC. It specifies CASSFAPGQGVYEQYF.

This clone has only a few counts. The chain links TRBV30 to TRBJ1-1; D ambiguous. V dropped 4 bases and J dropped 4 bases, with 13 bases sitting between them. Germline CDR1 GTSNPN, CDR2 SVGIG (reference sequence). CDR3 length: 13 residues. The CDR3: CAWNPQSSTEAFF. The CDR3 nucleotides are TGTGCCTGGAACCCACAGAGTAGCACTGAAGCTTTCTTT.

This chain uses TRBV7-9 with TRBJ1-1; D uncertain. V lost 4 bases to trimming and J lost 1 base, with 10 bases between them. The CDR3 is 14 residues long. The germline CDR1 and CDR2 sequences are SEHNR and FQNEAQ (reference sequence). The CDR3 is CASSWRPANTEAFF. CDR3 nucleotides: TGTGCCAGCAGCTGGAGGCCCGCGAACACTGAAGCTTTCTTT.

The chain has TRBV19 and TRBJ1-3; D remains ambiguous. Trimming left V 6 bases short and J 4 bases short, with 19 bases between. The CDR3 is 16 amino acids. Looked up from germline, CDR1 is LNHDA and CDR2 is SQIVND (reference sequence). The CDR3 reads CASRSPGGKRGNTIYF. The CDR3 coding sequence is TGTGCCAGTAGATCCCCCGGAGGAAAACGGGGAAACACCATATATTTT.

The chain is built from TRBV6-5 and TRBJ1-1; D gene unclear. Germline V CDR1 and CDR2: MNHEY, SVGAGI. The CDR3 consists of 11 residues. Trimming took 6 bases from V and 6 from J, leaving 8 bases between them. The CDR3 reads CASSREAEAFF. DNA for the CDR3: TGTGCCAGCAGCCGGGAGGCTGAAGCTTTCTTT.

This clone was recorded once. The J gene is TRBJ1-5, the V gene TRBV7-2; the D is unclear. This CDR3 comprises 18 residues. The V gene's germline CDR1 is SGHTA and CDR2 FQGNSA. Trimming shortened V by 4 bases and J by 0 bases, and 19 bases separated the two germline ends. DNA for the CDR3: TGTGCCAGCAGCTCCTTCCCGATACAGTCGTCTAGCAATCAGCCCCAGCATTTT. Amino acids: CASSSFPIQSSSNQPQHF.

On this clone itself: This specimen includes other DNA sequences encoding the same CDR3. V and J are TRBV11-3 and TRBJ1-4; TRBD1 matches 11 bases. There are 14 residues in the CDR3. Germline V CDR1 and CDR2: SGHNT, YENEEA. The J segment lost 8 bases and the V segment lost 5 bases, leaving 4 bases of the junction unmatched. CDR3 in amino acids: CASSPGTGGEKLFF. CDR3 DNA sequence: TGTGCCAGCAGCCCCGGGACAGGGGGAGAAAAACTGTTTTTT.

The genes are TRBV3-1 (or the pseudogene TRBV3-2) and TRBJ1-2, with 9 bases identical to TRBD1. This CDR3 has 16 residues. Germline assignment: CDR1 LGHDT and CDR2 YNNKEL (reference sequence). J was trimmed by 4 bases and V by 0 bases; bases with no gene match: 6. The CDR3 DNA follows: TGTGCCAGCAGCCAAGACAGTACAGGGGGCAGCTATGGCTACACCTTC. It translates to CASSQDSTGGSYGYTF.

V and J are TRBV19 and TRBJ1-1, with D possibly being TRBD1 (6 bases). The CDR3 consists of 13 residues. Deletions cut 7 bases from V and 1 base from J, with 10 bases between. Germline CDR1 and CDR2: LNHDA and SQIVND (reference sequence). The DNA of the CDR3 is TGTGCCAGTACCCAACAGGGGAACACTGAAGCTTTCTTT. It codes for CASTQQGNTEAFF. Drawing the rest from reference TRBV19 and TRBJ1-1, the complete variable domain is DGGITQSPKYLFRKEGQNVTLSCEQNLNHDAMYWYRQDPGQGLRLIYYSQIVNDFQKGDIAEGYSVSREKKESFPLTVTSAQKNPTAFYLCASTQQGNTEAFFGQGTRLTVV.

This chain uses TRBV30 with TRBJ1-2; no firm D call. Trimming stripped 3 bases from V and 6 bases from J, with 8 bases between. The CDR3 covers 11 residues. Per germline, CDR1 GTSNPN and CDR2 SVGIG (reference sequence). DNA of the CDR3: TGTGCCTGGAGGCGGCACGATGGCTACACCTTC. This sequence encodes CAWRRHDGYTF. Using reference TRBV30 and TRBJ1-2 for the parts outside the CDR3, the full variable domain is SQTIHQWPATLVQPVGSPLSLECTVEGTSNPNLYWYRQAAGRGLQLLFYSVGIGQISSEVPQNLSASRPQDRQFILSSKKLLLSDSGFYLCAWRRHDGYTFGSGTRLTVV.

The chain's CDR3 is CASSLDARQMGTEAFF. The CDR3 DNA sequence: TGTGCCAGCAGCTTGGATGCTAGACAGATGGGGACTGAAGCTTTCTTT. The chain recombines TRBV5-5 with TRBJ1-1, with a tentative D call TRBD1 (5 bases). V was shortened by 0 bases and J by 5 bases, with 17 bases between the two germline ends. This CDR3 region has 16 residues. Per the germline V gene, CDR1 is SGHKS and CDR2 is YYEKEE (reference sequence). The full variable domain, rest sourced from reference TRBV5-5 and TRBJ1-1, is DAGVTQSPTHLIKTRGQQVTLRCSPISGHKSVSWYQQVLGQGPQFIFQYYEKEERGRGNFPDRFSARQFPNYSSELNVNALLLGDSALYLCASSLDARQMGTEAFFGQGTRLTVV.

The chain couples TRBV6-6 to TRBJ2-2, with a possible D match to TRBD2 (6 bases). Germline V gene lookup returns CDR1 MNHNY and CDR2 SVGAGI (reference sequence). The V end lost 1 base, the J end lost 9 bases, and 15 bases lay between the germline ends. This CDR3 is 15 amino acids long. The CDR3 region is CASSYFGGNTRELFF. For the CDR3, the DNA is TGTGCCAGCAGTTACTTTGGGGGGAATACGAGGGAGCTGTTTTTT.

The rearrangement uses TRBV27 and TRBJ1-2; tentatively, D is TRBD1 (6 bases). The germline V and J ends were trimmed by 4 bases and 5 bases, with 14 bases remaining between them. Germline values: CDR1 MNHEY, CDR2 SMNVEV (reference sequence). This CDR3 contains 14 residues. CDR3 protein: CASSYLGTTYGYTF. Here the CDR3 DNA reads TGTGCCAGCAGTTACCTCGGGACAACATATGGCTACACCTTC.